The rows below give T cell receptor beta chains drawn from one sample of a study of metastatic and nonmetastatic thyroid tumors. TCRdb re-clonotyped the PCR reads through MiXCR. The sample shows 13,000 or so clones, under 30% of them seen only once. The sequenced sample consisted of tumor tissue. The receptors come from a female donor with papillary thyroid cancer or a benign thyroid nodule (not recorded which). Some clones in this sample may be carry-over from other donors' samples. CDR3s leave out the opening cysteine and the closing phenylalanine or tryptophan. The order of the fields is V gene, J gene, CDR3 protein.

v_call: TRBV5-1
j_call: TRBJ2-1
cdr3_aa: ASSPGTRDEQF

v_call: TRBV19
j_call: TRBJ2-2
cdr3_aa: ASDNGKRLNTGELF

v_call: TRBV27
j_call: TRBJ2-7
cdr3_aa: ASSTSDPSNEQY

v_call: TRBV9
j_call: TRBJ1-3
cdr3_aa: ASSVTGTAIDTIY

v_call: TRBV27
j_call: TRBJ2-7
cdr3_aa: ASSTRVGGSAYEQY

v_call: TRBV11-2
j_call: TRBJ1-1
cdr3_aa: ASSNDRVGSTEAF

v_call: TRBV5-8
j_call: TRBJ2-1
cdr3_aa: ASSFETAYNEQF

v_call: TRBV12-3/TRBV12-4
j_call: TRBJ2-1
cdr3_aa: ASSLAEPSDEQF

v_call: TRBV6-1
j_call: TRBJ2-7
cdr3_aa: ASSEEIGLEQY

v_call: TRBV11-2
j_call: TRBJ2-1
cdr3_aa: ASSLVRGQGSQQF

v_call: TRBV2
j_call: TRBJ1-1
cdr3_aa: ASTLGENTEAF

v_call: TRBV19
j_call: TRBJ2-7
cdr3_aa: ASSIVDGEQY

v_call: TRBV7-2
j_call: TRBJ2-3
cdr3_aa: ASSRPSGGTDTQY

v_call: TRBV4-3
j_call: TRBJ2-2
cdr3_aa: ASSQDRRSIPGELF

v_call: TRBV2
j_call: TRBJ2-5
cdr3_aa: ASTWTGGETQY

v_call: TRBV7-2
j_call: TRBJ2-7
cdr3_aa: ASSLAPRLAGVGAY

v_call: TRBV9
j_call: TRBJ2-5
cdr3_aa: ASSVRVQETQY

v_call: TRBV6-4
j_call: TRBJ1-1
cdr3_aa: ASSYTVNTEAF

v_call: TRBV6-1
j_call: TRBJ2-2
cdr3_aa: ASKDLTGNGELF

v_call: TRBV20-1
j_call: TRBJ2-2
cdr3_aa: SARVVGVAGELF

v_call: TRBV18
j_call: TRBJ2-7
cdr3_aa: ASSLTGTDAYEQY

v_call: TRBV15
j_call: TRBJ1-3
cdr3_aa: ATSREASTHTIY

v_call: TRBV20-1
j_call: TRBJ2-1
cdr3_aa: SARDRGTAGLEQF

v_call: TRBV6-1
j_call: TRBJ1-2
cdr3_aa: ASSEEGSYAGLNYGYT

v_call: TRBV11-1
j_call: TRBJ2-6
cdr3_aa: ASNKGGPGANVLT

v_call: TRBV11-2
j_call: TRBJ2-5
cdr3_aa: ASSQYGGPQETQY

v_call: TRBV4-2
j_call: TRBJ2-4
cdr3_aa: ASSQDSGTLAKNIQY

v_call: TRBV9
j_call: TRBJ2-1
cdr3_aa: ASSGASTGFGEQF

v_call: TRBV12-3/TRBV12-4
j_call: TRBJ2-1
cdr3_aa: ASSGGLAGGVNEQF

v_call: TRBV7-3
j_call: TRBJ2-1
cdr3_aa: ASSLSGGRGLNEQF

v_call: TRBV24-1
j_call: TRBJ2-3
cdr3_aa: ATSVRPGTSGRTTDTQY

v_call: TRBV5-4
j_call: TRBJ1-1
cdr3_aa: ASSSTTTGLNTEAF

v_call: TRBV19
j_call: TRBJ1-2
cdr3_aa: ASTPGTGQDGYT

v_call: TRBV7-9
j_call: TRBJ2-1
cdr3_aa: VSSLGVYNEQF

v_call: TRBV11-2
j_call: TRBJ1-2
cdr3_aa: ASSLTGIYGYT

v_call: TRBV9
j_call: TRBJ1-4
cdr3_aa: ASSPEGADLVTNEKLF

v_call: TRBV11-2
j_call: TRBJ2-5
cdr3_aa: ASSWGSRETQY

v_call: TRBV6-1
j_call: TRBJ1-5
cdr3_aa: AGQDGGTGGQPQH

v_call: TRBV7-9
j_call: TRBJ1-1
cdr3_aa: ASSPTRGTEAF

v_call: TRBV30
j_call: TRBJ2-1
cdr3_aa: AWEGLAAHGEQF

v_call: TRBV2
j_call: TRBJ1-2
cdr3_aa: ASRTTGMSDYGYT

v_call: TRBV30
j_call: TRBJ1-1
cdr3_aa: AWSNTEAF

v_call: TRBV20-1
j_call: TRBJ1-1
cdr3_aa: SARIYGGYGDTEAF

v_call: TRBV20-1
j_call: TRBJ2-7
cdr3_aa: SARDLGVSSYEQY

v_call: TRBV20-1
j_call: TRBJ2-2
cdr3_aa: SASASRGTAELF

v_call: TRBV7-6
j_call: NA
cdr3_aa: ASSPTTGTGANSPLH

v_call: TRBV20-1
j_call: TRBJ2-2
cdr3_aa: SANPDGSNTGELF

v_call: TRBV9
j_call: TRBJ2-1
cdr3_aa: ASSGLAVSSYNEQF

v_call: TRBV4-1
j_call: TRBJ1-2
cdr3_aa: ASSPKPLGGDRHYGYT

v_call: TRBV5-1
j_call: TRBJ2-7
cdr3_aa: ASSTTDFSPYEQY

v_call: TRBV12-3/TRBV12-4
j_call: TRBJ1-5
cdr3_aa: ASSLSGGMEQPQH

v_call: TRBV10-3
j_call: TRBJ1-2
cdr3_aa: AISETGGNGYT

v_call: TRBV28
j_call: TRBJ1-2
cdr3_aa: ASKAGQGRYGYT

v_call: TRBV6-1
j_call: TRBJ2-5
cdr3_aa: ASSRLGSDEETQY

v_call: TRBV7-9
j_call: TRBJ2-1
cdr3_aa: ASSFLGEQF

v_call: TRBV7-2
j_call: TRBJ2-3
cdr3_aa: ASSSYRETDTQY

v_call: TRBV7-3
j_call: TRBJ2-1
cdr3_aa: ASSLMGWSANEQF

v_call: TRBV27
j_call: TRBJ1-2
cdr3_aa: ASSPPGTPEYVYT